This paragraph reports one T cell receptor beta chain. The protocol was immunoSEQ multiplex PCR, while the TCRdb copy is restricted to in-frame clones and leaves out a portion. This table holds 150,000 to 200,000 clones, around 84% found once. The data stem from a study of blood T cell repertoires in COVID-19. J lost 4 bases, V lost 4 bases, and 5 bases had no gene match. Germline V gene sequence: CDR1 SGHNT, CDR2 YYREEE (reference sequence). The CDR3 is 13 residues long. The genes are TRBV5-4 and TRBJ2-7, with 7 bases matching TRBD1. The clonotype originates from a woman of 80 years or more with acute or convalescent COVID-19. The sample consisted of peripheral blood. DNA for the CDR3: TGTGCCAGCAGCCGACAGGGTGTGTACGAGCAGTACTTC. Translating it yields CASSRQGVYEQYF.